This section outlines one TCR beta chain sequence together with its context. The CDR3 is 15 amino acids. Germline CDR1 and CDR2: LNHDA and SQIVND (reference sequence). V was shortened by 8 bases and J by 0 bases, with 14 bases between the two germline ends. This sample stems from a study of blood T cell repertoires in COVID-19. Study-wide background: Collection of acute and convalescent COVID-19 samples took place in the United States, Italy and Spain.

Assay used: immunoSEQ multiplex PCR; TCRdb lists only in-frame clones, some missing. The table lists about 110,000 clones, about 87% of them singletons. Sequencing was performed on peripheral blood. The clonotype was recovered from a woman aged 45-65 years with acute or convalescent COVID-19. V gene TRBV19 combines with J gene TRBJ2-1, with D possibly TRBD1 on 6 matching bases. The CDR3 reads CASGAGQTSYNEQFF. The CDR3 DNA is TGTGCCAGTGGGGCCGGACAGACCTCCTACAATGAGCAGTTCTTC.